These 32 T cell receptor beta chains share one sample of origin, sequenced in a study of blood T cells in healthy people across ages. PCR was performed a second time for roughly 7 to 12 cycles using a sample-barcoded 5' primer and a J-beta primer mix. Using its own MiXCR run on the 5' RACE reads, TCRdb lists one record per CDR3 protein. The top ten clones hold about a fifth of a sample with 650,000 to 800,000 distinct CDR3 sequences, roughly 44% of them seen once. The sequenced material came from blood. The receptors here all came from a man in his 60s in good health.

This chain links TRBV5-1 with TRBJ2-1; no firm D call. Trimming pared 6 bases from V and 4 bases from J, leaving 14 bases between. The CDR3 runs 14 residues. Germline CDR1 is SGHRS and CDR2 is YFSETQ. In nucleotides, the CDR3 is TGCGCCAGCACCACCTCGGACCGATACAATGAGCAGTTCTTC. Translating it yields CASTTSDRYNEQFF.

The chain uses TRBV7-9 and TRBJ2-3; weak D call: TRBD2 (5 bases). CDR1 is SEHNR, CDR2 FQNEAQ, per germline (reference sequence). With 4 bases removed from V and 4 bases from J, the gap between germline ends came to 12 bases. The CDR3 has 14 amino acids. The CDR3 DNA is TGTGCCAGCAGCTCGGCGGGCGGGTCAGATACGCAGTATTTT. Translating gives CASSSAGGSDTQYF.

This clonotype has only a few counts. This sequence joins TRBV6-2 or TRBV6-3 and TRBJ1-6; 8 nucleotides align to TRBD1. CDR1 MNHEY and CDR2 SVGEGT come from the germline V gene. Trimming at V came to 5 bases and at J to 9 bases, leaving 9 bases not matched to a gene. The CDR3 is made up of 15 amino acids. In DNA, the CDR3 is TGTGCCAGCAGTGAGAGGACAGGGTTCGGTTCACCCCTCCACTTT. It codes for CASSERTGFGSPLHF.

CDR3 DNA: TGTGCCAGCTTCGTCGGTGGACAGGGATCCTACGAGCAGTACTTC. Encoded protein: CASFVGGQGSYEQYF. This chain uses TRBV14 with TRBJ2-7; 8 bases fit TRBD1. Germline-derived CDR1 and CDR2 are SGHDN and FVKESK. The length of the CDR3 is 15 residues. J gave up 1 base and V 8 bases, and 10 bases lay outside the gene matches.

This clonotype was counted only a few times. This chain joins TRBV6-5 and TRBJ2-4; TRBD1 is a possible D gene (6 bases). Trimming left V 0 bases short and J 9 bases short, with 21 bases between. Germline V gives CDR1 MNHEY, CDR2 SVGAGI. There are 17 residues in the CDR3. The CDR3 DNA reads TGTGCCAGCAGTTACTCGAGGCTAGTAATGGGACAAGGCATTCAGTACTTC. Translated: CASSYSRLVMGQGIQYF.

The table lists this clonotype with a few counts. The V call is TRBV7-2, the J call TRBJ1-1, with D perhaps TRBD1 (5 bases). The V gene lost 4 bases and the J gene lost 1 base, with 10 bases spanning the gap. CDR1 and CDR2 from the germline V gene are SGHTA and FQGNSA. The CDR3 covers 14 residues. As DNA, the CDR3 is TGTGCCAGCAGCTACGGTGACAGGAACACTGAAGCTTTCTTT. Its protein product is CASSYGDRNTEAFF.

With regard to this clonotype: A junction boundary mismatches the germline segment, possibly from a read error. Written as DNA, the CDR3 is TGCGCAAGCAGCCAAGATTTGGTAATGGCCAATCAGCCCCAGCATTTT. It yields the protein CASSQDLVMANQPQHF. The rearrangement joins TRBV4-3 to TRBJ1-5; no clear D. The germline V gene has CDR1 LGHNA and CDR2 YSLEER. The CDR3 loop spans 16 amino acids.

The CDR3 DNA reads TGTGCCAGCGACAGGGGAATGGGCACAGATACGCAGTATTTT. Amino acids: CASDRGMGTDTQYF. This rearrangement joins TRBV7-2 to TRBJ2-3, with 8 bases fitting TRBD1. Germline assignment: CDR1 SGHTA and CDR2 FQGNSA. V was clipped by 8 bases and J by 1 base; unmatched bases: 5. The length of the CDR3 is 14 residues.

The rearrangement uses TRBV12-3 or TRBV12-4 and TRBJ1-5; D call uncertain. The CDR3 spans 16 residues. V lost 9 bases, J lost 4 bases, and 22 bases lay in between. Here the CDR3 reads CASHFDSGGRNQPQHF. The CDR3 coding sequence is TGTGCCAGTCATTTTGATTCGGGAGGGAGGAATCAGCCCCAGCATTTT.

This clonotype has just a few counts. The V gene is TRBV2, the J gene TRBJ2-7, with D maybe TRBD1 (6 bases). Germline assignment: CDR1 SNHLY and CDR2 FYNNEI. The CDR3 extends over 15 amino acids. V was trimmed by 4 bases and J by 1 base, leaving 14 bases between them. The CDR3 region is CASSGEDSPSYEQYF. In nucleotides, the CDR3 is TGTGCCAGCAGTGGTGAGGACAGCCCTTCCTACGAGCAGTACTTC.

This clonotype was seen more than once but under ten times. The V gene is TRBV5-6, the J gene TRBJ1-5; 7 positions agree with TRBD1. The trim removed 5 bases at V and 2 bases at J, leaving 10 bases unmatched. CDR3 size: 16 residues. Germline V gives CDR1 SGHDT, CDR2 YYEEEE. Here the CDR3 reads CASRLIDRAGNQPQHF. Written as DNA, the CDR3 is TGTGCCAGCAGACTGATCGACAGGGCAGGCAATCAGCCCCAGCATTTT. The full variable domain, completed using reference TRBV5-6 and TRBJ1-5, is DAGVTQSPTHLIKTRGQQVTLRCSPKSGHDTVSWYQQALGQGPQFIFQYYEEEERQRGNFPDRFSGHQFPNYSSELNVNALLLGDSALYLCASRLIDRAGNQPQHFGDGTRLSIL.

The V call is TRBV28, the J call TRBJ2-5; tentatively, D is TRBD1 or TRBD2 (5 bases each). The CDR3 consists of 13 residues. V lost 2 bases, J lost 11 bases, and 15 bases lay in between. CDR1 is MDHEN, CDR2 SYDVKM, per germline. CDR3 sequence reads: CASSLQGPAVQYF. In DNA form, the CDR3 reads TGTGCCAGCAGTTTACAGGGACCGGCGGTGCAGTACTTC.

The J gene is TRBJ2-7, the V gene TRBV18; either TRBD1 or TRBD2 may fit D (6 bases each). The CDR3 spans 14 residues. V lost 5 bases and J lost 5, with 16 bases in between. From germline, CDR1 is KGHSH and CDR2 LQKENI. The CDR3 DNA sequence: TGTGCCAGCTCAACCACAGGGACTCTCCACGAGCAGTACTTC. Translated: CASSTTGTLHEQYF. Full variable domain (rest looked up from reference TRBV18 and TRBJ2-7): NAGVMQNPRHLVRRRGQEARLRCSPMKGHSHVYWYRQLPEEGLKFMVYLQKENIIDESGMPKERFSAEFPKEGPSILRIQQVVRGDSAAYFCASSTTGTLHEQYFGPGTRLTVT.

There are a few counts of this clonotype. The rearrangement links TRBV11-2 to TRBJ2-5; possibly TRBD2 for D (6 bases). V dropped 0 bases and J dropped 4 bases, with 12 bases sitting between them. The CDR3 has 15 residues. Looked up from germline, CDR1 is SGHAT and CDR2 is FQNNGV. CDR3 DNA sequence: TGTGCCAGCAGCTTAGATGTTGGAGGGCGAGAGACCCAGTACTTC. Protein: CASSLDVGGRETQYF.

This chain uses TRBV12-3 or TRBV12-4 with TRBJ1-1; 7 nucleotides match TRBD1. Germline trimming cut 6 bases from V and 5 bases from J; bases unmatched to any gene: 9. CDR3 length equals 14 residues. DNA for the CDR3: TGTGCCAGCAGGCTAGACAGGGAGGGGACTGAAGCTTTCTTT. This translates into CASRLDREGTEAFF.

As regards this clonotype: Compared with germline, one end of the junction differs, possibly owing to a read error. The CDR3, as DNA: TGTGCCAGCAGCCCGGAGAGGGGAGCAGATACGCAGTATTTT. Translated, it gives CASSPERGADTQYF. V and J are TRBV5-1 and TRBJ2-3; possibly TRBD1 or TRBD2 for D (5 bases each). The CDR3 length is 14 residues. The germline V gene has CDR1 SGHRS and CDR2 YFSETQ.

V and J are TRBV20-1 and TRBJ2-3; 8 nucleotides agree with TRBD2. V shed 2 bases and J 2 bases; nucleotides not matched to a gene: 3. The germline V gene has CDR1 DFQATT and CDR2 SNEGSKA (reference sequence). The CDR3 is made up of 14 amino acids. The CDR3 sequence is CSARWTSFTDTQYF. CDR3 in DNA: TGCAGTGCTAGATGGACTAGCTTCACAGATACGCAGTATTTT.

The rearrangement joins TRBV28 to TRBJ2-2; 8 bases fit TRBD1. V gave up 5 bases and J gave up 4 bases; unmatched junction bases: 9. Looked up from germline, CDR1 is MDHEN and CDR2 is SYDVKM. The CDR3 totals 16 residues. CDR3 region: CASSPRTGRSTGELFF. The DNA of the CDR3 is TGTGCCAGCAGTCCCAGGACAGGGAGGTCCACCGGGGAGCTGTTTTTT. Variable domain in full (rest from reference TRBV28 and TRBJ2-2): DVKVTQSSRYLVKRTGEKVFLECVQDMDHENMFWYRQDPGLGLRLIYFSYDVKMKEKGDIPEGYSVSREKKERFSLILESASTNQTSMYLCASSPRTGRSTGELFFGEGSRLTVL.

This clonotype was counted only a few times. J is TRBJ2-7 and V is TRBV7-6, with D unclear. CDR3 length equals 13 residues. Trimming took 4 bases from V and 6 from J, leaving 13 bases between them. Germline CDR1 reads SGHVS; CDR2 reads FNYEAQ. CDR3 sequence: CASSSSGWGEQYF. For the CDR3, the DNA is TGTGCCAGCAGCTCATCCGGATGGGGCGAGCAGTACTTC.

The CDR3, as DNA: TGCAGTGAAAGAGTGGGACAGGAGTCCGCAGATACGCAGTATTTT. Amino acid sequence: CSERVGQESADTQYF. V and J are TRBV20-1 and TRBJ2-3; TRBD1 aligns across 8 bases. The V gene end was trimmed by 7 bases and the J gene end by 4 bases; junction bases not matched to a gene: 13. This CDR3 has 15 residues. The germline V gene has CDR1 DFQATT and CDR2 SNEGSKA (reference sequence).

This clonotype was recorded a few times. The chain has TRBV9 and TRBJ2-1; 9 bases align to TRBD2. The germline CDR1 and CDR2 sequences are SGDLS and YYNGEE. The junction had 4 bases not matched to a gene; V was cut back by 1 base and J by 5 bases. This CDR3 has 15 amino acids. Here the CDR3 DNA reads TGTGCCAGCAGCGTAAGCGGGGGGTCGGACAATGAGCAGTTCTTC. It is translated as CASSVSGGSDNEQFF.

Of note for this clonotype: One end of the junction is discordant with germline, which a read error may explain. The V and J genes are TRBV3-1 and TRBJ2-5, with 8 bases aligning to TRBD2. The CDR3 has 17 residues. Germline values: CDR1 LGHDT, CDR2 YNNKEL (reference sequence). CDR3 sequence: CASSQDYIRTSFETQHF. The CDR3 DNA is TGTGCCAGCAGCCAAGATTATATCCGGACTAGCTTCGAGACCCAGCACTTC.

This clonotype was counted between two and nine times. This rearrangement joins TRBV4-3 to TRBJ2-7, with D tentatively TRBD2 (6 bases). The CDR3 length is 15 residues. Per germline, CDR1 LGHNA and CDR2 YSLEER. The V and J ends lost 5 bases and 0 bases respectively, with 14 bases between them. CDR3 DNA: TGCGCCAGCAGCACTATAGCGGACCCCTCCTACGAGCAGTACTTC. Its protein product is CASSTIADPSYEQYF.

This clonotype was found a few times. V is TRBV7-9 and J is TRBJ2-4; 10 positions agree with TRBD1. Looked up from germline, CDR1 is SEHNR and CDR2 is FQNEAQ (reference sequence). The CDR3 is 16 residues long. Trimming removed 5 bases from V and 1 base from J; junction bases left unmatched: 5. CDR3 loop: CASSADRGSAKNIQYF. The CDR3 DNA follows: TGTGCCAGCAGCGCGGACAGGGGGAGTGCCAAAAACATTCAGTACTTC.

This clonotype occurred a few times. This chain links TRBV5-1 with TRBJ1-2; D ambiguous. This CDR3 comprises 12 residues. Looked up from germline, CDR1 is SGHRS and CDR2 is YFSETQ. V shed 4 bases and J shed 4 bases, with 8 bases lying between them. The CDR3, as DNA: TGCGCCAGCAGCCGGGAGGGCTATGGCTACACCTTC. Translated: CASSREGYGYTF.

The J gene is TRBJ2-3, the V gene TRBV20-1; D is perhaps TRBD2 (5 bases). Trimming cost V 3 bases and J 2 bases, with 9 bases left between them. CDR1 DFQATT and CDR2 SNEGSKA come from the germline V gene (reference sequence). CDR3 size: 13 residues. CDR3 sequence: CSASLLVTDTQYF. CDR3 in DNA: TGCAGTGCTAGTTTACTAGTCACAGATACGCAGTATTTT.

The chain carries TRBV7-9 and TRBJ1-2; 11 nucleotides line up with TRBD1. Germline V lookup: CDR1 SEHNR, CDR2 FQNEAQ (reference sequence). Trimming took 10 bases from V and 7 from J; bases not matched to a gene: 14. The CDR3 extends over 15 amino acids. The CDR3: CAIKPLGQGEGGYTF. In DNA form, the CDR3 reads TGTGCCATCAAGCCCTTGGGACAGGGGGAGGGTGGCTACACCTTC.

The chain links TRBV7-2 to TRBJ1-1, with a possible D match to TRBD1 (6 bases). The CDR3 contains 14 residues. V dropped 5 bases and J dropped 4 bases, with 14 bases sitting between them. CDR1 SGHTA and CDR2 FQGNSA come from the germline V gene. Written as DNA, the CDR3 is TGTGCCAGCAGCACGACAGGTTTCGTCACTGAAGCTTTCTTT. This codes for CASSTTGFVTEAFF.

The chain links TRBV28 to TRBJ2-1; TRBD2 is a possible D gene (7 bases). This CDR3 is 15 amino acids long. CDR1 is MDHEN, CDR2 SYDVKM, per germline. V was cut by 7 bases and J by 5 bases, with 18 bases left in between. CDR3 residues: CASTEGGATNNEQFF. As DNA, the CDR3 is TGTGCCAGCACCGAGGGGGGGGCCACGAACAATGAGCAGTTCTTC.

The J gene is TRBJ1-6, the V gene TRBV20-1, with no clear D. The CDR3 has 13 amino acids. Germline values: CDR1 DFQATT, CDR2 SNEGSKA (reference sequence). Trimming pared 1 base from V and 7 bases from J, leaving 8 bases between. The CDR3 nucleotides read TGCAGTGCTAGAGTCAGCACCAATTCACCCCTCCACTTT. Encoded protein: CSARVSTNSPLHF.

This clonotype has more than one count but fewer than ten. The chain couples TRBV7-8 to TRBJ1-2; TRBD1 might be the D (6 bases). CDR1 and CDR2 (germline): SGHVS, FQNEAQ. The CDR3 totals 14 residues. V dropped 3 bases and J dropped 2 bases, with 10 bases sitting between them. CDR3 protein: CASSLGGFNYGYTF. The CDR3 bases are TGTGCCAGCAGCTTGGGGGGCTTCAACTATGGCTACACCTTC.

The chain uses TRBV30 and TRBJ2-7, with TRBD1 as a possible D gene (5 bases). Germline CDR1 reads GTSNPN; CDR2 reads SVGIG (reference sequence). V lost 1 base, J lost 4 bases, and 8 bases lay in between. The CDR3 contains 12 residues. CDR3 amino acids: CAWSAGSYEQYF. The CDR3 nucleotides are TGTGCCTGGAGTGCAGGGTCTTACGAGCAGTACTTC.